This T cell receptor beta chain appears in the sequencing data of a study of regulatory T cells in long-lasting Graves disease. With regard to this clonotype: This may arise from a read error, as a much more abundant clone is one base away. The CDR3 end shows no conserved phenylalanine or tryptophan, and so a read error is likely.

In building TCR beta libraries, iRepertoire HTBI primers were used together with Arm-PCR of CDR3 regions. In the original analysis: The identification of approximately 62 TRBV and around 15 TRBJ segments was made across samples. A single record per CDR3 protein comes from TCRdb applying MiXCR to the multiplex PCR reads. The V and J calls follow TCRdb's processing rather than the paper's. This sample has about 450,000 distinct CDR3 sequences, with 14% found just once. The ends lost 4 bases at V and 6 bases at J; junction bases unmatched: 8. Germline V gives CDR1 MGHRA, CDR2 YSYEKL. The CDR3 sequence is 15 residues long. Sample time point: newly diagnosed GD, antithyroid drugs for less than 3 months. There was RNA extracted from PBMCs, and the TCR library was made from it. EDTA tubes were used for drawing nine milliliters of peripheral blood. This sample also appeared in a second study, on T cells in Graves' hyperthyroidism and ophthalmopathy.

Sample: peripheral blood mononuclear cells (PBMCs), taken at new diagnosis, from a patient treated with antithyroid drugs. This clonotype was sampled from a woman aged 45-65 years with Graves disease. The genes are TRBV4-1 and TRBJ2-5, with 10 positions matching TRBD2. The CDR3 loop reads CASSRVLAGVQTQYL. CDR3 coding DNA: TGCGCCAGCAGCCGGGTGCTAGCGGGAGTTCAGACCCAGTACCTC.